This T cell receptor (beta chain) was profiled in a study of T cell responses to AZD1222 COVID-19 vaccine (dated by TCRdb to the early 2020s). Background on the whole study: AZD1222 recipients whose second dose came at about 4 weeks and those whose second dose came at about 12 weeks were combined into one group, since spike-specific TCR depth and breadth did not differ between the two schedules. A total of just over 230 trial participants underwent TCR sequencing, of whom about 200 had received two doses of AZD1222 and roughly 26 had received two doses of the MenACWY control vaccine. Trial participants were enrolled into age subgroups of 18-55, 56-69 and 70-plus years, which contained approximately 150, 28 and 58 TCR-sequenced participants, respectively.

The CDR3 regions of human TCRbeta chains were subjected to immunosequencing. The original pipeline was this. Repertoire TCRs were checked for matches against a reference library of SARS-CoV-2-specific TCRs that had been generated using the MIRA antigen-specificity platform. Breadth was defined as the fraction of unique TCRs that were SARS-CoV-2-associated, and depth was defined as the fraction of total T cells that were SARS-CoV-2-associated. Using the MIRA data, each spike-specific TCR was assigned both to the spike region to which the TCR was reactive and to a CD4 or CD8 class. Log10-transformed breadth and depth values were compared by one-way ANOVA with Sidak's multiple comparisons tests. Not all clones reach the TCRdb copy of this immuneACCESS table, which keeps in-frame sequences only. Checked studies attribute under half of the gap to unresolved V genes and leave the rest unexplained. That table supplies the V and J calls and clone size; D and trimming were determined from the DNA. The sample table contains around 78,000 clones; only one count was recorded for 87% of them. The top ten constitute about 24% of the sample.

Comments on this clone: Its antigen is currently not known. Base qualities are not at hand, and no much larger clone is one base apart.

From a lookup of the germline V gene, CDR1 and CDR2 are WSHSY and SAAADI. The CDR3 measures 13 amino acids from cysteine to phenylalanine. Of all the DNA, just the CDR3 is kept, 39 bases in frame from base 1. Trimming at the junction amounts to 6 bases on V and 3 bases on J, and the germline ends lie 8 bases apart. General study outcomes and caveats: The whole spike protein was spanned by vaccine-associated CD4 TCRs, and dominant responses were seen in regions 160-218 and 743-854. Because no samples from the day 14 peak response were available, repertoires could be characterized only after the peak T cell response. A significant rise in spike-specific TCR breadth and depth was observed after two AZD1222 doses relative to day 0 and relative to MenACWY recipients. Most participants were white British and females outnumbered males, and the authors suggested that clonal diversity may have been underestimated. Reportedly, close to half of the unique spike-specific TCRs recognized epitopes lying outside the regions that are mutated in the B.1.351 and B.1.1.7 variants. Conclusions about previously exposed vaccinees were limited because only a handful of AZD1222 recipients were SARS-CoV-2 seropositive at baseline. In the small 56-69-year group, the increase in depth fell short of significance, most likely because of low power.

The time point label corresponds to: baseline before first vaccination. Vaccinee samples were obtained from the UK trials COV001 and COV002, which included a single-blind randomized controlled phase 2/3 trial of AZD1222 (ChAdOx1 nCoV-19) in healthy adults. For TCRbeta chain sequencing, PBMC samples from trial participants were taken at day 0 and at day 28 after the second dose. This TCR derives from an adult in good health. This chain joins TRBV10-2 to TRBJ2-2; tentative D gene TRBD2, with 6 bases matching. The starting material was peripheral blood, obtained on day 0 of AZD1222 vaccination. The CDR3 is CASRTGDTGELFF. The sequence in DNA is TGCGCCAGCAGGACGGGGGACACCGGGGAGCTGTTTTTT.